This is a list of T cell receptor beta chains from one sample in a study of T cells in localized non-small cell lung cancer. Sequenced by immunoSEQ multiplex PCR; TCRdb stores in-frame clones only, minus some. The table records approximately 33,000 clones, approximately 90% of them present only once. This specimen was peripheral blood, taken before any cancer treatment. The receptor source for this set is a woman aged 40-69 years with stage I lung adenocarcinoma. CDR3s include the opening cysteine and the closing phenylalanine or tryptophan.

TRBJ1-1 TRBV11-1 CASSLRRAGPGAFF
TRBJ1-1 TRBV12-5 CASGPAGTGVSEAFF
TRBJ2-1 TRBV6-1 CASRSDRGHNEQFF
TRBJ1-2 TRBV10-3 CAISEVGYGYTF
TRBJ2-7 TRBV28 CASRGTFEQYF
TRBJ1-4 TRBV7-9 CASSMISGSTNEKLFF
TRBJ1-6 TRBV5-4 CASSLGGRAEDSPLHF
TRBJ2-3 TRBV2 CASSVLKTDTQYF
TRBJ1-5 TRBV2 CASGRTGEDQPQHF
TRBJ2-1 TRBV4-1 CASSQVPTYEQFF
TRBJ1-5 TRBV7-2 CASSLRRGNQPQHF
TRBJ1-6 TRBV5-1 CASSRQSPSSYNSPLHF
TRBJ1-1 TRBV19 CASTRGTDNTEAFF
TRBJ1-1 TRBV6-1 CASSEGQLEAFF
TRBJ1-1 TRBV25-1 CASRRHTNTEAFF
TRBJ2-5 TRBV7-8 CASSLDRLRETQYF
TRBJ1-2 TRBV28 CASTKPPDSMYGYTF
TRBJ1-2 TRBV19 CASSQTGNGYTF
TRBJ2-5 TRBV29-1 CSVDWLWGEETQYF
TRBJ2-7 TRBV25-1 CASSEVGTETYEQYF
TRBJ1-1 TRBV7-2 CASSLDANTEAFF
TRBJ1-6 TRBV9 CASSGQVYNSPLHF
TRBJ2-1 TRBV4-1 CASSQDVGGGNEQFF
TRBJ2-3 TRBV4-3 CASSPRLAGGPTDTQYF